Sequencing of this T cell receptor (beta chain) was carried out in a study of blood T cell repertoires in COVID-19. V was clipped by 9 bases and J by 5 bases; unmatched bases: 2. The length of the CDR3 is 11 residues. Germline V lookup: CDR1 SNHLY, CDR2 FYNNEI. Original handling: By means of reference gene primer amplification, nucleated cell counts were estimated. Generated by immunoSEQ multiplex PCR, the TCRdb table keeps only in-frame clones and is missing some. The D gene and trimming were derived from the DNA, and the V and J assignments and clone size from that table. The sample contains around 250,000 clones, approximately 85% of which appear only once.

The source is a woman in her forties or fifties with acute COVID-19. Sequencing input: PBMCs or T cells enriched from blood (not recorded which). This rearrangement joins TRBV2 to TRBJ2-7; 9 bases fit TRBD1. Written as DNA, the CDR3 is TGTGCCAGAGGGACAGGGAACGAGCAGTACTTC. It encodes CARGTGNEQYF.